The 9 T cell receptor beta chains listed next were all sequenced from one sample in a study of sequential checkpoint blockade in melanoma. As for treatment: randomized to nivolumab then ipilimumab (arm A) or the reverse (arm B). Here immunoSEQ multiplex PCR was the method, and the copy in TCRdb shows in-frame clones only, minus some. Of over 15,000 clones in the sample, nearly 80% were seen once. Material: CD8+ T cells sorted from blood (inferred from file names), obtained from a patient given nivolumab and ipilimumab in sequence. Receptor source: a human donor with melanoma.

The V gene is TRBV7-2, the J gene TRBJ2-7, with D maybe TRBD1 (6 bases). V was trimmed by 8 bases and J by 1 base, leaving 9 bases between them. Germline V gene sequence: CDR1 SGHTA, CDR2 FQGNSA. The CDR3 length is 12 residues. The CDR3 DNA reads as TGTGCCAGCGCTGACAGGTCCTACGAGCAGTACTTC. As protein: CASADRSYEQYF.

This clone is deemed large (0.1 to 1%). V and J are TRBV7-9 and TRBJ1-1, with D possibly TRBD1 on 5 matching bases. CDR1 and CDR2 from the germline V gene are SEHNR and FQNEAQ (reference sequence). CDR3 length equals 12 residues. The V gene lost 5 bases and the J gene lost 7 bases, with 11 bases spanning the gap. CDR3 in amino acids: CASSPRGNEAFF. The DNA of the CDR3 is TGTGCCAGCAGCCCCCGGGGGAATGAAGCTTTCTTT.

The table lists this clone with a few counts. The genes are TRBV7-9 and TRBJ2-7, with D tentatively TRBD2 (5 bases). Germline V gene lookup returns CDR1 SEHNR and CDR2 FQNEAQ (reference sequence). The CDR3 is 15 amino acids. The V gene lost 4 bases and the J gene lost 3 bases, with 16 bases spanning the gap. The CDR3 spells CASSSLGRDHYEQYF. CDR3 DNA sequence: TGTGCCAGCAGCTCCCTCGGACGGGATCACTACGAGCAGTACTTC.

The rearrangement joins TRBV7-9 to TRBJ1-1; no reliable D call. The CDR3 covers 13 residues. The V gene's germline CDR1 is SEHNR and CDR2 FQNEAQ (reference sequence). Trimming shortened V by 3 bases and J by 2 bases, and 7 bases separated the two germline ends. CDR3 in DNA: TGTGCCAGCAGCTTCTCAGGAAACACTGAAGCTTTCTTT. Translated: CASSFSGNTEAFF. The whole variable domain, remainder taken from reference TRBV7-9 and TRBJ1-1, is DTGVSQNPRHKITKRGQNVTFRCDPISEHNRLYWYRQTLGQGPEFLTYFQNEAQLEKSRLLSDRFSAERPKGSFSTLEIQRTEQGDSAMYLCASSFSGNTEAFFGQGTRLTVV.

J is TRBJ2-7 and V is TRBV28, with 7 bases aligning to TRBD1. The V gene end was trimmed by 5 bases and the J gene end by 1 base; junction bases not matched to a gene: 5. The V gene's germline CDR1 is MDHEN and CDR2 SYDVKM. The CDR3 has 14 residues. In DNA, the CDR3 is TGTGCCAGCAGTGCCCGGGACAGATCCTACGAGCAGTACTTC. Translated: CASSARDRSYEQYF.

CDR3 residues: CASRPGQGSYEQYF. The CDR3 DNA is TGTGCCAGCAGACCGGGACAGGGCTCCTACGAGCAGTACTTC. The chain couples TRBV7-9 to TRBJ2-7; 9 bases are shared with TRBD1. There are 14 residues in the CDR3. Germline CDR1 and CDR2: SEHNR and FQNEAQ (reference sequence). Unmatched junction bases numbered 3, after V lost 6 bases and J lost 0 bases.

J is TRBJ1-4 and V is TRBV2, with a possible D match to TRBD1 (5 bases). The CDR3 has 12 amino acids. V was cut by 4 bases and J by 11 bases, with 11 bases left in between. CDR1 and CDR2 from the germline V gene are SNHLY and FYNNEI. CDR3 amino acids: CASSVLGLKLFF. In DNA, the CDR3 is TGTGCCAGCAGTGTCCTGGGGCTGAAACTGTTTTTT.

V is TRBV10-3 and J is TRBJ2-7; 9 bases align to TRBD2. The CDR3 sequence is 15 residues long. V trimming: 4 bases; J trimming: 2 bases; junction bases outside the gene matches: 6. Per germline, CDR1 ENHRY and CDR2 SYGVKD. CDR3 sequence reads: CAISGQRGVAYEQYF. The CDR3 DNA follows: TGTGCCATCAGTGGGCAGCGGGGGGTGGCCTACGAGCAGTACTTC.

This chain connects TRBV30 to TRBJ2-7; 11 nucleotides align to TRBD1. V dropped 2 bases and J dropped 4; count of bases not matched to a gene: 4. The germline gives CDR1 GTSNPN, CDR2 SVGIG (reference sequence). The CDR3 runs to 14 residues. The CDR3 nucleotides are TGTGCCTGGAGTTCGGGACAGGGGGATTACGAGCAGTACTTC. This gives the protein CAWSSGQGDYEQYF.